The clone carrying this T cell receptor (beta chain) was seen ten or more times. TCRdb recomputed calls from the RACE reads with MiXCR, one row per CDR3 protein. The table lists 80,000 to 100,000 distinct CDR3 sequences, 8% to 10% of them singletons. Stated time point: pre-sensitization, week 0. Specified treatment: therapeutic diphenylcyclopropenone sensitization with weekly scalp DPC. The sample comes from a study of human T cells and chemical hapten exposure. This TCR was recovered from a woman aged 40 to 55 with alopecia areata. Some clones in this sample may be carry-over from other donors' samples. The sample here was whole blood, taken in connection with sensitization to the hapten diphenylcyclopropenone (DPC).

The CDR3 DNA sequence: TGCAGCGTTTCGGACGGCTCCTACGAGCAGTACTTC. Translation gives CSVSDGSYEQYF. The rearrangement uses TRBV29-1 and TRBJ2-7; D is uncertain. The CDR3 runs to 12 residues. The V end was cut by 5 bases, the J end by 0 bases, with 8 bases between. The V gene's germline CDR1 is SQVTM and CDR2 ANQGSEA.